These 16 T cell receptor beta chains originate from one sample sequenced in a study of cytomegalovirus exposure and HLA in healthy donors. 13 Jbeta primers and 60 Vbeta primers were used for the PCR. The assay was immunoSEQ multiplex PCR, and TCRdb's table has in-frame clones only and misses some. The sample records about 96,000 clones, 65% to 85% being singletons. Sequencing was carried out using PBMCs. These TCRs come from a female donor in good health and CMV-seropositive.

The V and J genes are TRBV28 and TRBJ1-6; D is ambiguous. Trimming shortened V by 2 bases and J by 0 bases, and 8 bases separated the two germline ends. The V gene's germline CDR1 is MDHEN and CDR2 SYDVKM. CDR3 length: 16 residues. In DNA form, the CDR3 reads TGTGCCAGCAGTTTAGACTGGAGCTCCTATAATTCACCCCTCCACTTT. Translating gives CASSLDWSSYNSPLHF.

The chain carries TRBV5-1 and TRBJ1-1; D might be TRBD1 (5 bases). Trimming took 4 bases from V and 1 from J, leaving 11 bases between them. In germline, CDR1 is SGHRS, CDR2 YFSETQ. This CDR3 region has 14 residues. The CDR3 loop is CASSGGGWNTEAFF. The CDR3 nucleotides read TGCGCCAGCAGCGGGGGAGGATGGAACACTGAAGCTTTCTTT.

The J gene is TRBJ2-1, the V gene TRBV30; D unclear. Trimming removed 4 bases at V and 0 bases at J, with 7 bases between. The CDR3 totals 13 residues. CDR1 is GTSNPN and CDR2 is SVGIG in the germline V gene (reference sequence). This CDR3 is CAWNPSSYNEQFF. The CDR3 nucleotides read TGTGCCTGGAACCCGAGCTCCTACAATGAGCAGTTCTTC.

The V and J genes are TRBV18 and TRBJ1-2; TRBD1 is a possible D gene (6 bases). The CDR3 spans 13 residues. With 0 bases removed from V and 5 bases from J, the gap between germline ends came to 7 bases. Germline lookup yields CDR1 KGHSH and CDR2 LQKENI. The CDR3 region is CASSPPGAYGYTF. The CDR3 DNA is TGTGCCAGCTCACCACCGGGGGCATATGGCTACACCTTC.

This chain connects TRBV29-1 to TRBJ2-1, with 12 bases identical to TRBD2. This CDR3 has 15 residues. CDR1 and CDR2 from the germline V gene are SQVTM and ANQGSEA. V lost 4 bases and J lost 5; bases outside the gene matches: 6. The chain's CDR3 is CSVATSGRFNNEQFF. CDR3 coding DNA: TGCAGCGTTGCTACTAGCGGGAGGTTCAACAATGAGCAGTTCTTC.

The gene calls are TRBV19 and TRBJ1-5; D gene unclear. Germline V lookup: CDR1 LNHDA, CDR2 SQIVND (reference sequence). CDR3 length: 13 residues. Trimming took off 2 bases at V and 6 bases at J, with 8 bases between the two ends. This CDR3 reads CASSISGGQPQHF. The CDR3, as DNA: TGTGCCAGTAGTATATCGGGAGGTCAGCCCCAGCATTTT.

This sequence joins TRBV29-1 and TRBJ1-4; TRBD1 matches 8 bases. Germline CDR1 SQVTM, CDR2 ANQGSEA. The CDR3 length is 17 residues. Germline trimming cut 4 bases from V and 0 bases from J; bases unmatched to any gene: 10. CDR3 DNA sequence: TGCAGCGTTGTTTACAGACAGGGGCTGGCAACTAATGAAAAACTGTTTTTT. Amino acid sequence: CSVVYRQGLATNEKLFF.

The J gene is TRBJ2-1, the V gene TRBV11-2, with a possible D match to TRBD2 (5 bases). Trimming shortened V by 0 bases and J by 6 bases, and 6 bases separated the two germline ends. CDR1 is SGHAT and CDR2 is FQNNGV in the germline V gene. The CDR3 runs to 13 residues. This chain's CDR3 is CASSLERVNEQFF. The CDR3 DNA reads TGTGCCAGCAGCTTAGAGCGGGTCAATGAGCAGTTCTTC.

The V call is TRBV9, the J call TRBJ1-4, with 7 positions matching TRBD1. This CDR3 spans 15 amino acids. The germline V gene has CDR1 SGDLS and CDR2 YYNGEE. The J segment lost 5 bases and the V segment lost 0 bases, leaving 4 bases of the junction unmatched. This CDR3 is CASSVGNRGNEKLFF. The CDR3 DNA reads TGTGCCAGCAGCGTAGGAAACAGGGGAAATGAAAAACTGTTTTTT.

The V gene is TRBV27, the J gene TRBJ2-5, with D maybe TRBD1 (6 bases). CDR1 MNHEY and CDR2 SMNVEV come from the germline V gene (reference sequence). V lost 1 base and J 5 bases, leaving 8 bases between the germline ends. This CDR3 is built from 13 residues. The CDR3 coding sequence is TGTGCCAGCAGTTTATTTAGGGGGGAGACCCAGTACTTC. This encodes CASSLFRGETQYF.

In DNA form, the CDR3 reads TGCAGCGTTGAAGCTCCATCTACTACCCAGCAGTACTTC. It translates to CSVEAPSTTQQYF. The chain couples TRBV29-1 to TRBJ2-7; no clear D gene. The CDR3 is 13 amino acids. The V gene lost 1 base and the J gene lost 8 bases, with 15 bases spanning the gap. The V gene's germline CDR1 is SQVTM and CDR2 ANQGSEA.

The rearrangement joins TRBV30 to TRBJ1-2; D not certain. The V end lost 5 bases, the J end lost 3 bases, and 10 bases lay between the germline ends. Per germline, CDR1 GTSNPN and CDR2 SVGIG (reference sequence). The CDR3 runs 12 residues. CDR3 region: CAWGQVHYGYTF. The CDR3 nucleotides are TGTGCCTGGGGGCAGGTGCACTATGGCTACACCTTC.

V is TRBV19 and J is TRBJ1-2, with 8 bases fitting TRBD1. This CDR3 region has 15 residues. CDR1 and CDR2 (germline): LNHDA, SQIVND (reference sequence). V gave up 3 bases and J gave up 5 bases; unmatched junction bases: 8. The CDR3 loop is CASSIHTDRVYGYTF. In DNA, the CDR3 is TGTGCCAGTAGTATCCATACGGACAGGGTGTATGGCTACACCTTC.

The genes are TRBV16 and TRBJ2-1; 8 bases agree with TRBD1. The V gene end was trimmed by 3 bases and the J gene end by 9 bases; junction bases not matched to a gene: 7. The CDR3 has 14 residues. Germline V gene data show CDR1 as KGHSY and CDR2 as FQNENV. In DNA form, the CDR3 reads TGTGCCAGCAGCCAGGACAGGGTTAAGGGTGAGCAGTTCTTC. Protein: CASSQDRVKGEQFF.

The chain links TRBV29-1 to TRBJ2-2, with 15 positions matching TRBD2. The CDR3 extends over 16 amino acids. From germline, CDR1 is SQVTM and CDR2 ANQGSEA. Trimming removed 4 bases from V and 5 bases from J; junction bases left unmatched: 5. The CDR3 DNA is TGCAGCGTTGTCGGACTAGCGGGAGGGGAAACCGGGGAGCTGTTTTTT. As protein: CSVVGLAGGETGELFF.

This rearrangement joins TRBV4-3 to TRBJ2-3, with 10 positions matching TRBD2. There are 15 residues in the CDR3. CDR1 LGHNA and CDR2 YSLEER come from the germline V gene. The trim removed 5 bases at V and 6 bases at J, leaving 8 bases unmatched. This CDR3 reads CASSVSGGARDTQYF. The CDR3 DNA reads TGCGCCAGCAGCGTAAGCGGGGGGGCCCGGGATACGCAGTATTTT.